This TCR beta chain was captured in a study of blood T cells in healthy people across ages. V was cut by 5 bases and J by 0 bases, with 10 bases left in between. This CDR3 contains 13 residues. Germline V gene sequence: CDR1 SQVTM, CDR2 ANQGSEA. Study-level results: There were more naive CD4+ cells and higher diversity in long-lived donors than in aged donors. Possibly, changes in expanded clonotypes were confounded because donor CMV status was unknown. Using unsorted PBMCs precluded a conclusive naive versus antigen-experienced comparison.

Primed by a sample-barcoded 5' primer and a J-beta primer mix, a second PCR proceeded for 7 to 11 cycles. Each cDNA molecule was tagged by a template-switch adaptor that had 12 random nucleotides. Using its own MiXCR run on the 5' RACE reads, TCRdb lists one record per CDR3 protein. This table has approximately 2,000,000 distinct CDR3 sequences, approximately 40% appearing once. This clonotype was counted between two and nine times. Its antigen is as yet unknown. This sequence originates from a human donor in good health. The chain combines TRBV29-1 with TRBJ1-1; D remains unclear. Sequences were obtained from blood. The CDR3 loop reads CSVSPTVNTEAFF. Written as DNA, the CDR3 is TGCAGCGTTTCACCGACGGTGAACACTGAAGCTTTCTTT.